One and the same sample provided the 16 T cell receptor beta chains below, sequenced in a study of identical twins. TCRdb redid the calling of the 5' RACE reads with MiXCR, one entry per CDR3 protein. This sample has roughly 540,000 distinct CDR3 sequences, with 22% found just once. These sequences were also reported in another study, on T cells expressing NK-cell markers.

Sequencing input: CD4+ T cells sorted from blood. The source is a woman younger than 35 in good health.

This clonotype has only a few counts. The V call is TRBV6-6, the J call TRBJ1-1; D gene uncertain. Germline V gene lookup returns CDR1 MNHNY and CDR2 SVGAGI (reference sequence). V lost 6 bases, J lost 11 bases, and 13 bases lay in between. The CDR3 totals 11 residues. The CDR3: CASSLSTGAFF. The CDR3 DNA reads as TGTGCCAGCAGCCTATCCACGGGGGCTTTCTTT.

The chain has TRBV20-1 and TRBJ2-1; D is unresolved. Germline CDR1 reads DFQATT; CDR2 reads SNEGSKA (reference sequence). The V end lost 5 bases, the J end lost 8 bases, and 13 bases lay between the germline ends. This CDR3 is 12 amino acids long. This CDR3 is CSAPRLSDEQFF. CDR3 coding DNA: TGCAGTGCTCCCCGGCTTTCCGATGAGCAGTTCTTC.

This clonotype came up many times. The chain uses TRBV20-1 and TRBJ1-1; unclear D gene. V shed 1 base and J shed 1 base, with 1 base lying between them. Germline CDR1 DFQATT, CDR2 SNEGSKA (reference sequence). This CDR3 contains 11 residues. This CDR3 is CSARGNTEAFF. CDR3 nucleotide sequence: TGCAGTGCTAGAGGGAACACTGAAGCTTTCTTT.

A remark on this clonotype: One junction end does not reproduce the germline sequence, and a read error may be involved. The V call is TRBV12-3 or TRBV12-4, the J call TRBJ1-1; 7 bases align to TRBD1. This CDR3 region has 14 residues. CDR3 nucleotides: TGTGGCAGCAGTTTAAAGGGGGCAAGCACTGAAGCTTTCTTT. Amino acid sequence: CGSSLKGASTEAFF.

This clonotype was detected a few times. V and J are TRBV5-6 and TRBJ1-5; 8 nucleotides agree with TRBD1. This CDR3 region has 16 residues. Germline lookup yields CDR1 SGHDT and CDR2 YYEEEE. With 0 bases clipped from V and 5 bases from J, the junction kept 7 bases outside the gene matches. The CDR3 here is CASSLAGQGVYQPQHF. In nucleotides, the CDR3 is TGTGCCAGCAGCTTGGCCGGACAGGGCGTCTATCAGCCCCAGCATTTT.

The V and J genes are TRBV4-1 and TRBJ1-5; D possibly corresponds to TRBD1 (5 bases). CDR1 and CDR2 (germline): MGHRA, YSYEKL. CDR3 length: 14 residues. Trimming took off 0 bases at V and 7 bases at J, with 10 bases between the two ends. The CDR3 nucleotides read TGCGCCAGCAGCCAAGATGGGGGAGTGCAGCCCCAGCATTTT. Translation gives CASSQDGGVQPQHF.

This clonotype was recorded a few times. The chain joins TRBV5-1 to TRBJ1-2; D is undetermined. Per the germline V gene, CDR1 is SGHRS and CDR2 is YFSETQ. CDR3 size: 14 residues. V lost 0 bases to trimming and J lost 2 bases, with 8 bases between them. The CDR3 DNA is TGCGCCAGCAGCTTGGACGGACTGAACTATGGCTACACCTTC. Encoded protein: CASSLDGLNYGYTF.

The chain joins TRBV20-1 to TRBJ1-1, with D unresolved. CDR3 length: 12 amino acids. V lost 5 bases and J lost 0, with 7 bases in between. Germline V gene lookup returns CDR1 DFQATT and CDR2 SNEGSKA (reference sequence). The CDR3: CSASDMNTEAFF. CDR3 in DNA: TGCAGTGCTTCCGACATGAACACTGAAGCTTTCTTT.

This clonotype was counted only a few times. The V gene is TRBV5-6, the J gene TRBJ2-7; D gene unclear. Germline V lookup: CDR1 SGHDT, CDR2 YYEEEE. CDR3 length equals 12 residues. The germline V and J ends were trimmed by 1 base and 5 bases, with 7 bases remaining between them. The CDR3 DNA follows: TGTGCCAGCAGCTTGCAAACCGACGAGCAGTACTTC. Amino acids: CASSLQTDEQYF.

The J gene is TRBJ1-3, the V gene TRBV12-3 or TRBV12-4; D ambiguous. The CDR3 is 15 amino acids. V dropped 2 bases and J dropped 1 base, with 9 bases sitting between them. CDR3 sequence reads: CASSLTGESGNTIYF. CDR3 bases: TGTGCCAGCAGTTTAACGGGTGAATCTGGAAACACCATATATTTT.

This clonotype appeared once. The V gene is TRBV30, the J gene TRBJ2-7; D might be TRBD1 (6 bases). Trimming took off 0 bases at V and 3 bases at J, with 21 bases between the two ends. Germline lookup yields CDR1 GTSNPN and CDR2 SVGIG (reference sequence). The CDR3 contains 17 residues. Here the CDR3 reads CAWSVPHRARRRYEQYF. CDR3 coding DNA: TGTGCCTGGAGTGTACCCCACAGGGCAAGACGTCGCTACGAGCAGTACTTC.

In this sample, this clonotype turned up a few times. The chain is built from TRBV10-3 and TRBJ1-2; D unclear. V was cut by 4 bases and J by 4 bases, with 10 bases left in between. The CDR3 runs 13 residues. Germline V gene data show CDR1 as ENHRY and CDR2 as SYGVKD. The DNA for the CDR3 is TGTGCCATCAGTGCCAGCGTTCCCTATGGCTACACCTTC. It is translated as CAISASVPYGYTF.

This sequence joins TRBV6-1 and TRBJ2-7; 10 bases are a match to TRBD1. J gave up 4 bases and V 6 bases, and 6 bases lay outside the gene matches. Germline assignment: CDR1 MNHNS and CDR2 SASEGT. The CDR3 is 14 amino acids. The CDR3 here is CASRLDRGLYEQYF. In DNA form, the CDR3 reads TGTGCCAGCAGACTAGACAGGGGGCTATACGAGCAGTACTTC.

As regards this clonotype: The junction and the germline gene differ at one end; a read error may be behind it. The genes are TRBV20-1 and TRBJ2-5; no clear D. This CDR3 has 13 residues. Looked up from germline, CDR1 is DFQATT and CDR2 is SNEGSKA (reference sequence). The CDR3 spells CSARGRNPETQYF. In DNA, the CDR3 is TGCAGTGCAAGAGGTCGAAATCCAGAGACCCAGTACTTC.

The rearrangement uses TRBV6-5 and TRBJ1-1, with 8 bases identical to TRBD1. V lost 6 bases, J lost 5 bases, and 8 bases stayed unmatched. The CDR3 spans 14 residues. CDR1 is MNHEY, CDR2 SVGAGI, per germline. Here the CDR3 DNA reads TGTGCCAGCAGGTACGACAGGGGAGGAACTGAAGCTTTCTTT. Protein: CASRYDRGGTEAFF.

This chain joins TRBV12-3 or TRBV12-4 and TRBJ1-5; D unclear. Trimming stripped 4 bases from V and 5 bases from J, with 15 bases between. The CDR3 has 15 residues. The CDR3 loop is CASSSGRGEDQPQHF. The CDR3 nucleotides are TGTGCCAGCAGTTCCGGTCGGGGAGAAGATCAGCCCCAGCATTTT.